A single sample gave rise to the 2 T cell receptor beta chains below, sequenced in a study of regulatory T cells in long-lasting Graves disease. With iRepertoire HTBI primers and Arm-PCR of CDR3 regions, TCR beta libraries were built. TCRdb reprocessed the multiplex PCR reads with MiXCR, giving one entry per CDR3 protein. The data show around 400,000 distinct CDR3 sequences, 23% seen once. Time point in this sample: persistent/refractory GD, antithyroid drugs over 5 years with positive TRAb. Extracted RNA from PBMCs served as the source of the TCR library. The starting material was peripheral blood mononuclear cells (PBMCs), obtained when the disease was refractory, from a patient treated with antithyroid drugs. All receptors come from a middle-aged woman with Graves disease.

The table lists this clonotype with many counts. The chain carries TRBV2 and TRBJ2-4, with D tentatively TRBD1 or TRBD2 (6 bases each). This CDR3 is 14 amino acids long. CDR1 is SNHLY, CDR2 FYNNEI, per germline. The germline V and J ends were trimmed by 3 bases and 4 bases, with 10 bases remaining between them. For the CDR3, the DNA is TGTGCCAGCAGTGACGGGGGCCTGAAAAACATTCAGTACTTC. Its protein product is CASSDGGLKNIQYF.

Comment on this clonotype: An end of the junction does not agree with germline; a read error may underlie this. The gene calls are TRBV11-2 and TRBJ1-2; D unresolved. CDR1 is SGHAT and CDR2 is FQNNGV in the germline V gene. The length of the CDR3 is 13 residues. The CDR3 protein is CASTLLGFDGYTF. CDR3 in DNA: TGTGCCAGCACCTTACTGGGTTTCGATGGCTACACCTTC.